This T cell receptor (beta chain) was identified in a study of T cells expressing NK-cell markers (dated by TCRdb to the early 2020s). Some background on the complete study: TCR beta-chain repertoires were profiled in sorted CD3+CD56+NKG2C+, CD3+CD56+NKG2C- and CD3+CD56-NKG2C+ T-cell subsets from fewer than 10 donors. Seven of the eight sequenced donors were HCMV-seropositive and one was HCMV-seronegative. The eight sequenced donors were randomly selected healthy volunteers, three men and five women. Libraries were sequenced as 2 x 150 bp reads on Illumina HiSeq 2000/2500, MiSeq or NextSeq. Overall study outcomes, separate from this receptor: Whether the expanded NKG2C-expressing T cell clones were specific for HCMV antigens remained unclear. In six donors, the dominant CD3+CD56+NKG2C+ clonotypes were among the top 10 CD8+ clonotypes and accounted for roughly 1.0-8% of CD8+ T cells. Those dominant clonotypes were again the most abundant among CD3+CD56-NKG2C+ cells in a few donors, at roughly 28.3-60.1%.

The sample was run on an Illumina HiSeq 2000. The TCR beta cDNA libraries were made using 5'RACE template switching, a step that added both a universal primer site and unique molecular identifiers. Priming for cDNA synthesis came from the TCR beta constant segment, and two successive PCR amplification steps followed. In the paper's pipeline: MIGEC was used to demultiplex reads and group reads by UMI, and MiTCR was used to assemble and quantify clonotypes. To remove erroneous sequences, TCR cDNA sequences were retained only when supported by two or more reads. The tcR package was used for downstream repertoire analysis, and clonotypes were matched across fractions by CDR3 nucleotide sequence plus V segment. VDJmatch was used to annotate antigen specificity against VDJdb, with one amino acid substitution allowed in CDR3. The reads went through TCRdb reprocessing, and each CDR3 protein sequence gets one entry with no DNA. None of the V and J calls come from the authors' own analysis; TCRdb made them. The table for this sample lists about 380,000 distinct CDR3 sequences. Under 6.5% of the sample belongs to the ten largest clones.

The germline V gene (reference sequence) supplies CDR1 GTSNPN and CDR2 SVGIG. Its CDR3 holds 15 amino acids, cysteine through phenylalanine. No DNA sequence is on record. Points on this clonotype: It has no known antigen specificity.

A commercial ELISA kit detecting HCMV-specific IgG in serum was used to determine HCMV serostatus. Peripheral blood mononuclear cells were isolated from blood by Ficoll density gradient centrifugation. The sequenced sample consisted of blood T cells: a sorted CD56 or NKG2C T cell subset, CD4+ or CD8+ T cells, or bulk PBMC T cells (not recorded which). This clonotype was sampled from a man aged 18-70 years in good health. The V gene is TRBV30 and the J gene is TRBJ2-1; TCRdb's D call of TRBD1 is untestable without DNA. The CDR3 region: CACNRDLSSYNEQFF. This CDR3, with the reference TRBV30 and TRBJ2-1 proteins standing in past its ends, gives the full variable domain SQTIHQWPATLVQPVGSPLSLECTVEGTSNPNLYWYRQAAGRGLQLLFYSVGIGQISSEVPQNLSASRPQDRQFILSSKKLLLSDSGFYLCACNRDLSSYNEQFFGPGTRLTVL.